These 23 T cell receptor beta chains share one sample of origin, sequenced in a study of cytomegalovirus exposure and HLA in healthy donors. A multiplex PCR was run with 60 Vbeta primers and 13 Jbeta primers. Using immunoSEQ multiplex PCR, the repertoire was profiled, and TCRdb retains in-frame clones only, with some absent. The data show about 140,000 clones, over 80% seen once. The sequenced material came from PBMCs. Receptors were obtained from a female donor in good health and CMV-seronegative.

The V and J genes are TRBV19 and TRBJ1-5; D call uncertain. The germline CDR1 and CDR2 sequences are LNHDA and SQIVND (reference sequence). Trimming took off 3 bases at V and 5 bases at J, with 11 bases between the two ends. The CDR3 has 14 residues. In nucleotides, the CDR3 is TGTGCCAGTAGTATGGGCCCACATCATCAGCCCCAGCATTTT. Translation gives CASSMGPHHQPQHF.

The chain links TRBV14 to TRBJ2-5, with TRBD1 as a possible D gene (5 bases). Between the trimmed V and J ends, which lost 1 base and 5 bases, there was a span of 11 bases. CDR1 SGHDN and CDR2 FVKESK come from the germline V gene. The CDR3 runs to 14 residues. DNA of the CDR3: TGTGCCAGCAGCCAAGCGGCTAGGGGCGAGACCCAGTACTTC. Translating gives CASSQAARGETQYF.

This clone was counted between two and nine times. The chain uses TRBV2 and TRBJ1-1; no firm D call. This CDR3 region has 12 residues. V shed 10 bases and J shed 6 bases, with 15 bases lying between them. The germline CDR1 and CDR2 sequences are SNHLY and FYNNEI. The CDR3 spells CATLRDSAEAFF. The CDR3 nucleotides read TGTGCCACCCTTAGAGACTCTGCTGAAGCTTTCTTT.

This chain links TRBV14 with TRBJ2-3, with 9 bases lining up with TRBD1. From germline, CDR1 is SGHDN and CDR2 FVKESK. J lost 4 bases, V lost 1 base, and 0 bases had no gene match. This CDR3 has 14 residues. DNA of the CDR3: TGTGCCAGCAGCCAAGGACAGGGGGCAGATACGCAGTATTTT. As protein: CASSQGQGADTQYF.

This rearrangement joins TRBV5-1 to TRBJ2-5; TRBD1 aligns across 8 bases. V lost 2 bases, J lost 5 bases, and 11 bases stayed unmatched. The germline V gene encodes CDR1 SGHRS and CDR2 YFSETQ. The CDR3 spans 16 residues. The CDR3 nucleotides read TGCGCCAGCAGCTTCCACGGACAGGGCGGCAAGGAGACCCAGTACTTC. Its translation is CASSFHGQGGKETQYF.

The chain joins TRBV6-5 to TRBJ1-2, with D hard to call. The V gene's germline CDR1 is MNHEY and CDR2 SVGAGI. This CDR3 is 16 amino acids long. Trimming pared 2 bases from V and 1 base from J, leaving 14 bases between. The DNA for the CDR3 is TGTGCCAGCAGTTACATGGCTTCCCCCCTTAACTATGGCTACACCTTC. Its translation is CASSYMASPLNYGYTF.

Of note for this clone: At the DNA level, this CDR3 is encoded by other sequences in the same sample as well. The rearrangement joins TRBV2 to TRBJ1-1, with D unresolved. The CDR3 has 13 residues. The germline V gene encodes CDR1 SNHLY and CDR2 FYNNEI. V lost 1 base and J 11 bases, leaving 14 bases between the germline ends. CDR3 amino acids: CASSEGGWGGAFF. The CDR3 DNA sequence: TGTGCCAGCAGTGAAGGTGGGTGGGGAGGCGCTTTCTTT.

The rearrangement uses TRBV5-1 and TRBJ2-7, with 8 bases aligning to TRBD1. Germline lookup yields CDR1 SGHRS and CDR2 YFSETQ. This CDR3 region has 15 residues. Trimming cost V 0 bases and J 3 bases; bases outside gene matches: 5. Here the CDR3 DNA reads TGCGCCAGCAGCTTGGGGGGGACAGGAGGCTACGAGCAGTACTTC. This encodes CASSLGGTGGYEQYF. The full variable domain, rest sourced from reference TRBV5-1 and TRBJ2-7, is KAGVTQTPRYLIKTRGQQVTLSCSPISGHRSVSWYQQTPGQGLQFLFEYFSETQRNKGNFPGRFSGRQFSNSRSEMNVSTLELGDSALYLCASSLGGTGGYEQYFGPGTRLTVT.

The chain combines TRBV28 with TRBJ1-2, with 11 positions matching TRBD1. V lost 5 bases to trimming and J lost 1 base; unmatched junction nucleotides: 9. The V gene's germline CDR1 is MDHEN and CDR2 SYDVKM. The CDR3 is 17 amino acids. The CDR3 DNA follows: TGTGCCAGCAGTGACCGGGACAGGGGGGATCTTAACTATGGCTACACCTTC. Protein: CASSDRDRGDLNYGYTF.

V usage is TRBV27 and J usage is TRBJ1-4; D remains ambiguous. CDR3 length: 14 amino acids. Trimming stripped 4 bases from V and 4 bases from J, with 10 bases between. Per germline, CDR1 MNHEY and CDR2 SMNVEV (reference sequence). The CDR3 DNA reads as TGTGCCAGCAGTTACACCAGTGGTAATGAAAAACTGTTTTTT. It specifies CASSYTSGNEKLFF.

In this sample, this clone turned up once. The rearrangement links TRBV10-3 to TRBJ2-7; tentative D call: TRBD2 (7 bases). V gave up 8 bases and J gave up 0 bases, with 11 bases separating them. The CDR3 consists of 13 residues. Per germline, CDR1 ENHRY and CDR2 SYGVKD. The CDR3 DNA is TGTGCCATCGGGGGGGCCTCCTCCTACGAGCAGTACTTC. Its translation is CAIGGASSYEQYF.

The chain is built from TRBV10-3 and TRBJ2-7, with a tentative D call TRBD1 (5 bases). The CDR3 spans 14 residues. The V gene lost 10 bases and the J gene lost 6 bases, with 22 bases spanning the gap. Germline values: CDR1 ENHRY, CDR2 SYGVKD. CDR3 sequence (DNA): TGTGCCAGCACCGCAGGGTTATCTCTAGGCGAGCAGTACTTC. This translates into CASTAGLSLGEQYF.

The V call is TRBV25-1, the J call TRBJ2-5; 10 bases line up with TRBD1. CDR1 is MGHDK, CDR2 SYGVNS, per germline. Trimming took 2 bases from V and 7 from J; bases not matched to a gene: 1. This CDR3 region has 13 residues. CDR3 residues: CASSEGQGGTQYF. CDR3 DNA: TGTGCCAGCAGTGAAGGACAGGGGGGGACCCAGTACTTC. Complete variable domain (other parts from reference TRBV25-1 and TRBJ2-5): EADIYQTPRYLVIGTGKKITLECSQTMGHDKMYWYQQDPGMELHLIHYSYGVNSTEKGDLSSESTVSRIRTEHFPLTLESARPSHTSQYLCASSEGQGGTQYFGPGTRLLVL.

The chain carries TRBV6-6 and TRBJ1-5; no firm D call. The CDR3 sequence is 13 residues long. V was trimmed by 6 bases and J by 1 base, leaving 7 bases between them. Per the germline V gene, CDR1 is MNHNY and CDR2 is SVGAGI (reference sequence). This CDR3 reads CASSSQSNQPQHF. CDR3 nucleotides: TGTGCCAGCAGCTCCCAGAGCAATCAGCCCCAGCATTTT.

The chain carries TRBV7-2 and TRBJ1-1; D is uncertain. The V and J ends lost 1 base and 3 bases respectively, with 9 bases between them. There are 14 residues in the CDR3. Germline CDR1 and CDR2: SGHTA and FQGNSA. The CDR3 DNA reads TGTGCCAGCAGCTTAGTAGCGATTGACACTGAAGCTTTCTTT. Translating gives CASSLVAIDTEAFF.

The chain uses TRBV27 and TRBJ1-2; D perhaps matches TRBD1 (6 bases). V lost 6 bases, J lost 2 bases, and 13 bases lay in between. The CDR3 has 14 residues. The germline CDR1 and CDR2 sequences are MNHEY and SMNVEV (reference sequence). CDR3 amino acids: CASRPLQGNYGYTF. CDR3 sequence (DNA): TGTGCCAGCAGACCTCTACAGGGAAACTATGGCTACACCTTC.

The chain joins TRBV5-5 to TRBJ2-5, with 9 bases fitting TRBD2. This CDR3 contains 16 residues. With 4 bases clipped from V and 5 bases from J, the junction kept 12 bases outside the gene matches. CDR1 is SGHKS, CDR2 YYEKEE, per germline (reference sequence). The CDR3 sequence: CASSRVSGTSSETQYF. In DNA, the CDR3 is TGTGCCAGCAGCCGAGTATCCGGGACTAGCAGTGAGACCCAGTACTTC.

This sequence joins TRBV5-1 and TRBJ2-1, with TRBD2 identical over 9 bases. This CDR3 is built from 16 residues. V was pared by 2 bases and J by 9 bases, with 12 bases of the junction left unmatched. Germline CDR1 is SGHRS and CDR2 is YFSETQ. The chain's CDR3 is CASSFVGVAGAGEQFF. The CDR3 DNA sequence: TGCGCCAGCAGCTTCGTAGGGGTAGCGGGAGCGGGTGAGCAGTTCTTC. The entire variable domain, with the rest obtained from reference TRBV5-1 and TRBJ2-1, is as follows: KAGVTQTPRYLIKTRGQQVTLSCSPISGHRSVSWYQQTPGQGLQFLFEYFSETQRNKGNFPGRFSGRQFSNSRSEMNVSTLELGDSALYLCASSFVGVAGAGEQFFGPGTRLTVL.

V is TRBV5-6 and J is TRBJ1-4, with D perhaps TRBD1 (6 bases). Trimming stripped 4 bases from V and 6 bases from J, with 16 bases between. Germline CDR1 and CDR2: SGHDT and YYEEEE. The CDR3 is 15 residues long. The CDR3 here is CASSRGDKTHEKLFF. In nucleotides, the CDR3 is TGTGCCAGCAGCCGAGGGGACAAAACCCATGAAAAACTGTTTTTT.

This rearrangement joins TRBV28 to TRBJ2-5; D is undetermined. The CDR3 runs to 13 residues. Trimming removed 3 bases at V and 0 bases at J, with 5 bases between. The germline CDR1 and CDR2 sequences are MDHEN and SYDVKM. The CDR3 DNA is TGTGCCAGCAGTTTGGAGTACCAAGAGACCCAGTACTTC. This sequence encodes CASSLEYQETQYF.

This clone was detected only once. The DNA for the CDR3 is TGTGCCAGCAGCTTGGTTTGGAGGAACACTGAAGCTTTCTTT. Residues: CASSLVWRNTEAFF. This sequence joins TRBV5-6 and TRBJ1-1; no clear D gene. V lost 0 bases, J lost 1 base, and 7 bases lay in between. Germline CDR1 and CDR2: SGHDT and YYEEEE. The CDR3 has 14 residues.

The CDR3 nucleotides read TGTGCCAGTAGTATCGGGGTATCAATCAATGAGCAGTTCTTC. This encodes CASSIGVSINEQFF. V usage is TRBV19 and J usage is TRBJ2-1; tentative D call: TRBD2 (5 bases). CDR1 is LNHDA, CDR2 SQIVND, per germline (reference sequence). CDR3 length: 14 amino acids. V gave up 3 bases and J gave up 6 bases, with 12 bases separating them.

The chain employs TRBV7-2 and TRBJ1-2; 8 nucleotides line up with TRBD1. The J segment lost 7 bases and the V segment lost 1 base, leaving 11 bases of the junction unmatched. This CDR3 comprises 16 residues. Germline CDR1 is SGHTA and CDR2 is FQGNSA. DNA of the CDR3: TGTGCCAGCAGCTTAGGATATACAGGGGGACTCTCTGGCTACACCTTC. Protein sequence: CASSLGYTGGLSGYTF.